This T cell receptor beta chain stems from a study of cytomegalovirus exposure and HLA in healthy donors. Study-level information: Most donors, 81% of over 300 genotyped, fell in the Caucasian-associated ancestry cluster.

A note on this clone: Antigen unknown.

PCR employed 60 Vbeta and 13 Jbeta primers. TCRdb's copy holds only in-frame clones and misses some; the assay was immunoSEQ multiplex PCR. The sample includes approximately 190,000 clones, about 90% seen only once; the top ten take 0.9% to 1.2%. General study points: With DRB1 most and HLA-C fewest, TCR association rates differed between HLA loci in a later analysis.

Germline CDR1 reads MDHEN; CDR2 reads SYDVKM. V lost 5 bases, J lost 5 bases, and 8 bases stayed unmatched. The CDR3 totals 15 residues. The sequencing input was PBMCs. The chain combines TRBV28 with TRBJ1-1; 10 bases are shared with TRBD1. This sequence originates from a boy aged 2 to 10 in good health and CMV-seronegative. The CDR3 bases are TGTGCCAGCAGTCTTAGACAGGGGGCGCGAACTGAAGCTTTCTTT. Protein product: CASSLRQGARTEAFF.